The sequence of this T cell receptor (beta chain) was determined in a study of CXCR3-negative and CXCR3-positive naive CD8 T cells. General study findings and limits: Naive cells that were CXCR3-positive had more hydrophobic TRB CDR3s (compared with CXCR3-negative naive cells).

This CDR3 has 12 amino acids. The germline V gene has CDR1 SGHNT and CDR2 YYREEE (reference sequence). Worth noting for this clonotype: The antigen is unknown.

The authors made the TRB cDNA libraries by 5' RACE using UMI labels. TCRdb reanalyzed the 5' RACE reads, giving one entry per CDR3 protein sequence and no DNA. The sample shows tens of thousands of distinct CDR3 sequences, and 0.53% sits with its ten largest clones. The sequence came from a human donor in good health. Some clones in this sample may be carry-over from other donors' samples. The chain combines TRBV5-4 with TRBJ2-1. The sequencing sample was made of naive CXCR3+ CD8+ T cells from blood. The subset: CD45RO-CCR7+CD27+CD95- naive CD8+ T cells expressing CXCR3 (TNR3+). CDR3 region: CASSLGQNEQFF.